One sample yielded the 9 T cell receptor beta chains listed below, sequenced in a study of persistence of HIV-infected CD4 T cells. Their target antigens are unknown. The libraries were made with immunoSEQ version 4 in survey mode. Libraries were prepared by immunoSEQ multiplex PCR; TCRdb keeps only in-frame clonotypes and omits some of them. The sample holds tens of thousands of clones, more than 70% seen once. An overlapping HIV-1 Gag peptide pool stimulated these cells at about 0.91 ug/peptide/mL. Sorted nonresponding memory CD4+ T cells were CD40L-negative, CD69-negative, CD45RO-high. The starting material was CD4+ T cells sorted from PBMCs after roughly 18-hour stimulation, obtained from a patient who received antiretroviral therapy. The source is an adult man with HIV who was CMV-seropositive.

The V gene is TRBV19, the J gene TRBJ2-3; 8 nucleotides align to TRBD2. After removal of 5 bases from V and 3 bases from J, the junction contained 7 bases not matched to a gene. The CDR3 contains 15 residues. Per the germline V gene, CDR1 is LNHDA and CDR2 is SQIVND (reference sequence). The CDR3 DNA reads TGTGCCAGTAGTCCCCTAACGGGGGGGACAGATACGCAGTATTTT. Protein sequence: CASSPLTGGTDTQYF.

This clone was found once. This chain connects TRBV6-5 to TRBJ1-4; perhaps TRBD1 as D (5 bases). The germline V gene has CDR1 MNHEY and CDR2 SVGAGI. This CDR3 is built from 13 residues. Trimming cost V 8 bases and J 6 bases, with 13 bases left between them. CDR3: CASQRRVDEKLFF. Written as DNA, the CDR3 is TGTGCCAGCCAGCGCAGGGTAGATGAAAAACTGTTTTTT.

This clone has more than one count but fewer than ten. The genes are TRBV6-5 and TRBJ1-1; perhaps TRBD1 as D (6 bases). Trimming left V 6 bases short and J 0 bases short, with 8 bases between. The germline V gene encodes CDR1 MNHEY and CDR2 SVGAGI. The CDR3 spans 13 residues. The CDR3, as DNA: TGTGCCAGCAGGACAGGAATGAACACTGAAGCTTTCTTT. Amino acids: CASRTGMNTEAFF.

The rearrangement uses TRBV5-1 and TRBJ2-7, with 9 positions matching TRBD1. The CDR3 totals 14 residues. V lost 2 bases and J lost 5; bases outside the gene matches: 5. From germline, CDR1 is SGHRS and CDR2 YFSETQ. CDR3 protein: CASSLQGALHEQYF. The CDR3 bases are TGCGCCAGCAGCTTACAGGGGGCGCTTCACGAGCAGTACTTC. Full variable domain (outside the CDR3, taken from reference TRBV5-1 and TRBJ2-7): KAGVTQTPRYLIKTRGQQVTLSCSPISGHRSVSWYQQTPGQGLQFLFEYFSETQRNKGNFPGRFSGRQFSNSRSEMNVSTLELGDSALYLCASSLQGALHEQYFGPGTRLTVT.

The V gene is TRBV28, the J gene TRBJ2-7; TRBD2 matches at 9 bases. CDR1 and CDR2 from the germline V gene are MDHEN and SYDVKM. V shed 1 base, J shed 0 bases, and the junction held 1 base outside the gene matches. This CDR3 is 15 amino acids long. CDR3 sequence (DNA): TGTGCCAGCAGTTTATTTAGCGGGAGCTCCTACGAGCAGTACTTC. It codes for CASSLFSGSSYEQYF. Together with reference TRBV28 and TRBJ2-7, the CDR3 gives the full variable domain: DVKVTQSSRYLVKRTGEKVFLECVQDMDHENMFWYRQDPGLGLRLIYFSYDVKMKEKGDIPEGYSVSREKKERFSLILESASTNQTSMYLCASSLFSGSSYEQYFGPGTRLTVT.

As to this clone: The same CDR3 arises from other DNA sequences in this sample as well. V and J are TRBV28 and TRBJ1-5; D remains ambiguous. This CDR3 is 12 amino acids long. Trimming cost V 6 bases and J 4 bases, with 7 bases left between them. Germline V gene sequence: CDR1 MDHEN, CDR2 SYDVKM. CDR3 DNA: TGTGCCAGCAGGGACCCAAATCAGCCCCAGCATTTT. Encoded protein: CASRDPNQPQHF.

The chain employs TRBV2 and TRBJ1-5; D unclear. From germline, CDR1 is SNHLY and CDR2 FYNNEI. The CDR3 consists of 15 residues. Trimming took 2 bases from V and 4 from J, leaving 12 bases between them. The CDR3 nucleotides are TGTGCCAGCAGTGAAAGTACCTTTGGGAATCAGCCCCAGCATTTT. This encodes CASSESTFGNQPQHF.

The J gene is TRBJ2-1, the V gene TRBV27; D is unclear. Germline CDR1 MNHEY, CDR2 SMNVEV (reference sequence). The CDR3 covers 14 residues. V was pared by 8 bases and J by 0 bases, with 11 bases between. CDR3 DNA: TGTGCCAGCGGCCCACCTAGCTCCTACAATGAGCAGTTCTTC. Translating it yields CASGPPSSYNEQFF.

The chain joins TRBV2 to TRBJ2-5, with a weak D call TRBD1 (5 bases). Germline loops: CDR1 SNHLY, CDR2 FYNNEI. The CDR3 loop spans 12 amino acids. Trimming took off 2 bases at V and 4 bases at J, with 5 bases between the two ends. In nucleotides, the CDR3 is TGTGCCAGCAGTGAACAGGGAGAGACCCAGTACTTC. Translating it yields CASSEQGETQYF.